This entry lists 4 T cell receptor beta chains sequenced from one sample in a study of neurological immune-mediated disorders. TCRdb re-called the 5' RACE reads through MiXCR, storing one row per CDR3 protein. Here the sample spans over 35,000 distinct CDR3 sequences, 2% to 2.5% being singletons. What was sequenced was PBMCs. These receptors originate from a man aged 50 or older with multiple sclerosis.

This clonotype was picked up many times. This rearrangement joins TRBV19 to TRBJ1-1, with D perhaps matching TRBD1 (5 bases). This CDR3 is 12 amino acids long. Trimming took 7 bases from V and 6 from J, leaving 12 bases between them. Germline V gene sequence: CDR1 LNHDA, CDR2 SQIVND (reference sequence). The CDR3, as DNA: TGTGCCAGTAATGGAGGGGCCCCTGAAGCTTTCTTT. This encodes CASNGGAPEAFF.

This clonotype was observed many times. The chain employs TRBV5-6 and TRBJ2-3; no clear D. The CDR3 covers 14 residues. Germline CDR1 SGHDT, CDR2 YYEEEE. The V and J ends lost 4 bases and 0 bases respectively, with 9 bases between them. CDR3 coding DNA: TGTGCCAGCAGCATTGAGACTAGCACAGATACGCAGTATTTT. Its translation: CASSIETSTDTQYF.

This clonotype was seen repeatedly, ten times or more. This sequence joins TRBV6-2 or TRBV6-3 and TRBJ1-5; 9 nucleotides align to TRBD1. This CDR3 contains 17 residues. Per the germline V gene, CDR1 is MNHEY and CDR2 is SVGEGT. V shed 0 bases, J shed 1 base, and the junction held 4 bases outside the gene matches. CDR3 sequence: CASSYSPGQGSNQPQHF. As DNA, the CDR3 is TGTGCCAGCAGTTACTCCCCGGGACAGGGAAGCAATCAGCCCCAGCATTTT.

This clonotype was seen ten or more times. The chain combines TRBV30 with TRBJ2-7; D possibly matches TRBD1 or TRBD2 (5 bases each). Germline loops: CDR1 GTSNPN, CDR2 SVGIG (reference sequence). The CDR3 runs 13 residues. Trimming stripped 7 bases from V and 6 bases from J, with 19 bases between. This chain's CDR3 is CASNGVRGLEQYF. CDR3 DNA sequence: TGTGCCTCGAACGGGGTAAGGGGCCTCGAGCAGTACTTC.